Shown below are 18 T cell receptor beta chains from a single sample sequenced in a study of regulatory T cells in long-lasting Graves disease. Through Arm-PCR of CDR3 regions and iRepertoire HTBI primers, TCR beta libraries were built. MiXCR, run by TCRdb on the multiplex PCR reads, gives a single entry per CDR3 protein. The table includes over 350,000 distinct CDR3 sequences, 15% detected once. Time point in this sample: newly diagnosed GD, antithyroid drugs for less than 3 months. RNA isolated from PBMCs was used to make the TCR library. The same specimen was also included in a second study, on T cells in Graves' hyperthyroidism and ophthalmopathy.

The sequencing here drew on peripheral blood mononuclear cells (PBMCs), taken at new diagnosis, from a patient treated with antithyroid drugs. The source of these receptors is a woman between 40 and 50 years old with Graves disease.

Ten or more counts support this clonotype. The V gene is TRBV11-3, the J gene TRBJ2-7; D not certain. Germline values: CDR1 SGHNT, CDR2 YENEEA. The CDR3 is made up of 11 amino acids. Trimming cost V 6 bases and J 5 bases, with 8 bases left between them. The CDR3 bases are TGTGCCAGCAGTTTGCGCAACGAGCAGTACTTC. It specifies CASSLRNEQYF.

V is TRBV7-8 and J is TRBJ1-5, with 8 bases identical to TRBD1. In germline, CDR1 is SGHVS, CDR2 FQNEAQ. The CDR3 is made up of 16 amino acids. The V segment lost 2 bases and the J segment 2 bases; nucleotides outside the gene matches: 5. The CDR3 DNA reads as TGTGCCAGCAGCTTACAGGGGGCGCGGGGCAATCAGCCCCAGCATTTT. It yields the protein CASSLQGARGNQPQHF. The full variable domain, completed using reference TRBV7-8 and TRBJ1-5, is GAGVSQSPRYKVAKRGQDVALRCDPISGHVSLFWYQQALGQGPEFLTYFQNEAQLDKSGLPSDRFFAERPEGSVSTLKIQRTQQEDSAVYLCASSLQGARGNQPQHFGDGTRLSIL.

The J gene is TRBJ2-1, the V gene TRBV10-1, with D possibly being TRBD1 or TRBD2 (5 bases each). V lost 0 bases to trimming and J lost 11 bases, with 8 bases between them. The CDR3 sequence is 12 residues long. Germline V CDR1 and CDR2: WNHNN, SYGVQD (reference sequence). The CDR3 protein is CASSESSGQQFF. The CDR3 coding sequence is TGCGCCAGCAGTGAGTCGTCGGGACAGCAGTTCTTC.

Worth noting for this clonotype: A much larger clone sits a single nucleotide away, making a read error possible. The chain uses TRBV18 and TRBJ2-5; 8 bases fit TRBD1. Germline lookup yields CDR1 KGHSH and CDR2 LQKENI. The length of the CDR3 is 14 residues. The CDR3 sequence: CASSLQQGEETQCF. The CDR3 DNA sequence: TGTGCCAGCTCACTCCAACAGGGGGAAGAGACCCAGTGCTTC. Full variable domain (rest looked up from reference TRBV18 and TRBJ2-5): NAGVMQNPRHLVRRRGQEARLRCSPMKGHSHVYWYRQLPEEGLKFMVYLQKENIIDESGMPKERFSAEFPKEGPSILRIQQVVRGDSAAYFCASSLQQGEETQCFGPGTRLLVL.

This sequence joins TRBV7-9 and TRBJ2-1, with 10 bases identical to TRBD1. This CDR3 has 16 amino acids. J was trimmed by 4 bases and V by 5 bases; bases with no gene match: 8. Germline CDR1 reads SEHNR; CDR2 reads FQNEAQ (reference sequence). CDR3 DNA: TGTGCCAGCAGCCGTGGACAGGGGGGCGCTTACAATGAGCAGTTCTTC. It translates to CASSRGQGGAYNEQFF.

The J gene is TRBJ1-2, the V gene TRBV11-2; 7 bases align to TRBD1. Germline values: CDR1 SGHAT, CDR2 FQNNGV. The CDR3 contains 14 residues. Trimming cost V 5 bases and J 5 bases; bases outside gene matches: 8. The DNA of the CDR3 is TGTGCCAGCAGCCTCACAACAGGGGTTTATGGCTACACCTTC. As protein: CASSLTTGVYGYTF.

This clonotype was detected ten times or more. The rearrangement links TRBV13 to TRBJ2-4; TRBD1 matches 9 bases. Trimming took 4 bases from V and 8 from J; bases not matched to a gene: 6. The CDR3 contains 14 residues. Germline CDR1 PRHDT, CDR2 FYEKMQ (reference sequence). The chain's CDR3 is CASSWGQGVDIQYF. The CDR3 DNA reads TGTGCCAGCAGCTGGGGACAGGGAGTGGACATTCAGTACTTC.

This clonotype was seen a handful of times. The rearrangement uses TRBV20-1 and TRBJ2-7; 8 bases agree with TRBD2. The CDR3 has 14 amino acids. Germline CDR1 DFQATT, CDR2 SNEGSKA (reference sequence). V was clipped by 6 bases and J by 2 bases; unmatched bases: 9. The CDR3 DNA reads as TGCAGTGCGACCTTAGCGGGGACAACCTACGAGCAGTACTTC. Its translation is CSATLAGTTYEQYF.

This clonotype was recorded at least ten times. This chain connects TRBV10-3 to TRBJ1-2, with D unclear. The CDR3 runs to 12 residues. CDR1 and CDR2 (germline): ENHRY, SYGVKD. V was trimmed by 5 bases and J by 5 bases, leaving 9 bases between them. The CDR3 sequence: CAISNRLYGYTF. The CDR3 bases are TGTGCCATCAGTAATAGGCTTTATGGCTACACCTTC.

A word on this clonotype: This could be a read error, since a much larger clone is one nucleotide away. The chain combines TRBV4-1 with TRBJ2-5; TRBD2 might be the D (6 bases). CDR1 and CDR2 (germline): MGHRA, YSYEKL. The CDR3 consists of 14 residues. DNA for the CDR3: TGCGCCAACAGCCAAGCGGGTATGGAAGAGACCCAGTACTTC. It encodes CANSQAGMEETQYF.

This clonotype was counted at least ten times. The rearrangement joins TRBV27 to TRBJ2-3, with 7 bases aligning to TRBD1. The CDR3 runs to 14 residues. Germline V CDR1 and CDR2: MNHEY, SMNVEV (reference sequence). Trimming cost V 10 bases and J 5 bases; bases outside gene matches: 12. The CDR3 DNA reads TGTGCCAACTGGACAGGAGAAACCGGAGATACGCAGTATTTT. Residues: CANWTGETGDTQYF.

This clonotype has a count of ten or more. The V and J genes are TRBV24-1 and TRBJ2-1; D unresolved. Trimming stripped 4 bases from V and 0 bases from J, with 12 bases between. CDR1 is KGHDR and CDR2 is SFDVKD in the germline V gene. CDR3 length equals 16 residues. DNA for the CDR3: TGTGCCACCAGTGAACCCACGGCTGGCTCCTACAATGAGCAGTTCTTC. Amino acids: CATSEPTAGSYNEQFF.

This clonotype was recorded many times. The chain couples TRBV11-3 to TRBJ1-1; TRBD1 matches 9 bases. V was clipped by 5 bases and J by 5 bases; unmatched bases: 9. This CDR3 is 15 amino acids long. Germline CDR1 reads SGHNT; CDR2 reads YENEEA. DNA for the CDR3: TGTGCCAGCAGCGAAAACAGGGGGCAAGGGACTGAAGCTTTCTTT. Its translation: CASSENRGQGTEAFF. The full variable domain, completed using reference TRBV11-3 and TRBJ1-1, is EAGVVQSPRYKIIEKKQPVAFWCNPISGHNTLYWYLQNLGQGPELLIRYENEEAVDDSQLPKDRFSAERLKGVDSTLKIQPAELGDSAVYLCASSENRGQGTEAFFGQGTRLTVV.

This clonotype was observed a few times. V usage is TRBV7-9 and J usage is TRBJ2-3; D unresolved. Trimming left V 3 bases short and J 1 base short, with 8 bases between. Germline CDR1 SEHNR, CDR2 FQNEAQ (reference sequence). This CDR3 has 14 residues. This CDR3 reads CASSFLDRTDTQYF. The CDR3 nucleotides read TGTGCCAGCAGCTTTCTAGACCGCACAGATACGCAGTATTTT.

The gene calls are TRBV20-1 and TRBJ2-5; 7 bases align to TRBD2. V was clipped by 1 base and J by 1 base; unmatched bases: 9. CDR1 is DFQATT and CDR2 is SNEGSKA in the germline V gene (reference sequence). The CDR3 has 16 residues. CDR3 residues: CSARAGASGSQETQYF. CDR3 nucleotide sequence: TGCAGTGCTAGAGCGGGTGCTAGCGGATCCCAAGAGACCCAGTACTTC.

The chain recombines TRBV10-2 with TRBJ1-2; TRBD1 matches 9 bases. This CDR3 has 15 residues. With 6 bases clipped from V and 4 bases from J, the junction kept 9 bases outside the gene matches. The germline V gene encodes CDR1 WSHSY and CDR2 SAAADI. The CDR3 nucleotides read TGCGCCAGCAGCGCAGGACAGGGGAGATTCTATGGCTACACCTTC. Its translation: CASSAGQGRFYGYTF.

At least ten counts were recorded for this clonotype. The chain joins TRBV7-9 to TRBJ2-1, with 15 bases aligning to TRBD2. Trimming at V came to 1 base and at J to 15 bases, leaving 1 base not matched to a gene. Germline CDR1 SEHNR, CDR2 FQNEAQ (reference sequence). This CDR3 region has 13 residues. In DNA, the CDR3 is TGTGCCAGCAGCTTAGAGGGACTAGCGGGAGGGTTCTTC. Translation: CASSLEGLAGGFF.

There are many counts of this clonotype. DNA of the CDR3: TGCAGTGCTACGGGACTAGCGATCACAGATACGCAGTATTTT. Protein: CSATGLAITDTQYF. The rearrangement uses TRBV20-1 and TRBJ2-3; 10 bases align to TRBD2. The CDR3 totals 14 residues. Germline V gene lookup returns CDR1 DFQATT and CDR2 SNEGSKA (reference sequence). Unmatched junction bases numbered 3, after V lost 4 bases and J lost 2 bases.